This T cell receptor beta chain came from a study of post-analysis software for immune sequencing data. Turning to the study itself: Included among the disease courses, which were recorded for the cohort, were relapsing-remitting, secondary progressive and progressive-relapsing multiple sclerosis.

This clonotype appeared a few times. Its antigen is undetermined. TCR beta libraries were prepared from cDNA with unique molecular identifiers. A single record per CDR3 protein comes from TCRdb applying MiXCR to the PCR reads. The sample carries over 700,000 distinct CDR3 sequences, 30% recorded once. Study results and caveats: Significantly lower normalized Chao1 diversity was seen in multiple sclerosis patients than in controls. Same-batch samples co-clustered strongly by F measure.

Source material: blood. The sequence was collected from a girl aged 10 to 17 with multiple sclerosis.

Written as DNA, the CDR3 is TGCAGTGCTAGGCTCGGGACTAGCGGAGACCAATACGAGCAGTACTTC. This codes for CSARLGTSGDQYEQYF. The J gene is TRBJ2-7, the V gene TRBV20-1, with 11 bases matching TRBD2. The length of the CDR3 is 16 residues. After removal of 3 bases from V and 4 bases from J, the junction contained 11 bases not matched to a gene. Germline V gene sequence: CDR1 DFQATT, CDR2 SNEGSKA (reference sequence).